This entry lists 14 T cell receptor beta chains sequenced from one sample in a study of blood T cell repertoires in COVID-19. TCRdb's copy holds only in-frame clones and misses some; the assay was immunoSEQ multiplex PCR. The table lists around 220,000 clones, nearly 90% of them singletons, with approximately 2.1% in the top ten. Sequencing was done on a sample of peripheral blood. The receptor source for this set is a woman aged 40 to 50 who had recovered from COVID-19.

CDR3 DNA: TGTGCCAGCGTTAGGGGGGACAGGGATACCGGGGAGCTGTTTTTT. Translation gives CASVRGDRDTGELFF. The gene calls are TRBV7-9 and TRBJ2-2; 9 bases align to TRBD1. The CDR3 is 15 amino acids. Losses at the gene ends were 8 bases for V and 5 bases for J; bases not matched to a gene: 9. From germline, CDR1 is SEHNR and CDR2 FQNEAQ (reference sequence). The entire variable domain, with the rest obtained from reference TRBV7-9 and TRBJ2-2, is as follows: DTGVSQNPRHKITKRGQNVTFRCDPISEHNRLYWYRQTLGQGPEFLTYFQNEAQLEKSRLLSDRFSAERPKGSFSTLEIQRTEQGDSAMYLCASVRGDRDTGELFFGEGSRLTVL.

This rearrangement joins TRBV9 to TRBJ2-5; TRBD1 is a possible D gene (6 bases). Germline CDR1 and CDR2: SGDLS and YYNGEE. The V end lost 0 bases, the J end lost 7 bases, and 7 bases lay between the germline ends. This CDR3 region has 12 residues. DNA for the CDR3: TGTGCCAGCAGCGTAGAGGGGGTGACCCAGTACTTC. Its protein is CASSVEGVTQYF. Together with reference TRBV9 and TRBJ2-5, the CDR3 gives the full variable domain: DSGVTQTPKHLITATGQRVTLRCSPRSGDLSVYWYQQSLDQGLQFLIQYYNGEERAKGNILERFSAQQFPDLHSELNLSSLELGDSALYFCASSVEGVTQYFGPGTRLLVL.

J is TRBJ2-1 and V is TRBV5-4; tentatively, D is TRBD2 (6 bases). Germline V gene lookup returns CDR1 SGHNT and CDR2 YYREEE (reference sequence). V was clipped by 4 bases and J by 4 bases, with 9 bases between them. The CDR3 has 13 amino acids. The CDR3 spells CASSRGSYNEQFF. CDR3 coding DNA: TGTGCCAGCAGCCGGGGGTCTTACAATGAGCAGTTCTTC.

In its sample, this clone was seen a few times. The chain uses TRBV2 and TRBJ2-7; 7 nucleotides line up with TRBD1. The ends lost 6 bases at V and 6 bases at J; junction bases unmatched: 8. CDR1 SNHLY and CDR2 FYNNEI come from the germline V gene. There are 13 residues in the CDR3. The CDR3 sequence is CASRWGTAREQYF. The CDR3 nucleotides are TGTGCCAGCAGGTGGGGGACAGCCCGCGAGCAGTACTTC. Drawing the rest from reference TRBV2 and TRBJ2-7, the complete variable domain is EPEVTQTPSHQVTQMGQEVILRCVPISNHLYFYWYRQILGQKVEFLVSFYNNEISEKSEIFDDQFSVERPDGSNFTLKIRSTKLEDSAMYFCASRWGTAREQYFGPGTRLTVT.

The V call is TRBV7-8, the J call TRBJ2-7, with TRBD1 as a possible D gene (6 bases). Trimming removed 5 bases at V and 11 bases at J, with 19 bases between. Germline V gene lookup returns CDR1 SGHVS and CDR2 FQNEAQ. The CDR3 is made up of 13 amino acids. Written as DNA, the CDR3 is TGTGCCAGCAGCCCAGAGGGCAGGGGTTTGGAGTACTTC. Translating gives CASSPEGRGLEYF.

This clone is a singleton in its sample. The chain joins TRBV7-9 to TRBJ2-1; 8 positions match TRBD1. The CDR3 runs to 14 residues. Trimming took 6 bases from V and 8 from J; bases not matched to a gene: 9. Germline V gene lookup returns CDR1 SEHNR and CDR2 FQNEAQ (reference sequence). CDR3 sequence (DNA): TGTGCCAGCAGGGAGACAGGGGAATTGGATGAGCAGTTCTTC. It yields the protein CASRETGELDEQFF. The full variable domain, rest sourced from reference TRBV7-9 and TRBJ2-1, is DTGVSQNPRHKITKRGQNVTFRCDPISEHNRLYWYRQTLGQGPEFLTYFQNEAQLEKSRLLSDRFSAERPKGSFSTLEIQRTEQGDSAMYLCASRETGELDEQFFGPGTRLTVL.

The V gene is TRBV7-9, the J gene TRBJ2-5, with 8 bases matching TRBD1. Germline CDR1 SEHNR, CDR2 FQNEAQ (reference sequence). CDR3 length equals 16 residues. The junction had 8 bases not matched to a gene; V was cut back by 2 bases and J by 3 bases. The CDR3 loop reads CASSLRFRGPEETQYF. The CDR3, as DNA: TGTGCCAGCAGCTTAAGGTTCAGGGGGCCGGAAGAGACCCAGTACTTC.

The chain uses TRBV28 and TRBJ1-5, with a possible D match to TRBD1 (5 bases). Per the germline V gene, CDR1 is MDHEN and CDR2 is SYDVKM. The V end lost 6 bases, the J end lost 4 bases, and 7 bases lay between the germline ends. The length of the CDR3 is 12 residues. This chain's CDR3 is CASRTANQPQHF. Written as DNA, the CDR3 is TGTGCCAGCAGGACAGCTAATCAGCCCCAGCATTTT. Full variable domain (remainder filled in from reference TRBV28 and TRBJ1-5): DVKVTQSSRYLVKRTGEKVFLECVQDMDHENMFWYRQDPGLGLRLIYFSYDVKMKEKGDIPEGYSVSREKKERFSLILESASTNQTSMYLCASRTANQPQHFGDGTRLSIL.

The rearrangement links TRBV19 to TRBJ2-1; 11 bases align to TRBD2. The CDR3 spans 15 residues. The trim removed 1 base at V and 7 bases at J, leaving 3 bases unmatched. Germline values: CDR1 LNHDA, CDR2 SQIVND (reference sequence). The CDR3 nucleotides are TGTGCCAGTAGTATAGTAGCGGGAGGGCGTAATGAGCAGTTCTTC. This sequence encodes CASSIVAGGRNEQFF.

This clone is categorized as medium-sized. The gene calls are TRBV25-1 and TRBJ2-3; weak D call: TRBD2 (6 bases). This CDR3 has 14 residues. V shed 5 bases and J shed 2 bases, with 11 bases lying between them. The germline CDR1 and CDR2 sequences are MGHDK and SYGVNS. The CDR3 here is CASSYGGATDTQYF. The CDR3 DNA sequence: TGTGCCAGCAGTTACGGCGGGGCCACAGATACGCAGTATTTT.

The chain couples TRBV6-5 to TRBJ1-2; 8 nucleotides line up with TRBD1. This CDR3 has 15 amino acids. The germline V gene has CDR1 MNHEY and CDR2 SVGAGI. Trimming took 2 bases from V and 4 from J; bases not matched to a gene: 6. CDR3 region: CASSYVAGGGYGYTF. The CDR3 DNA reads TGTGCCAGCAGTTACGTAGCAGGGGGCGGCTATGGCTACACCTTC.

This clone has a handful of counts. The V and J genes are TRBV6-4 and TRBJ1-3; weak D call: TRBD1 (5 bases). The ends were cut back, 8 bases at V and 0 bases at J, with 20 bases in the middle. The CDR3 runs 17 residues. Germline V gene lookup returns CDR1 MRHNA and CDR2 SNTAGT. CDR3 amino acids: CASPPVGQGLSGNTIYF. In DNA, the CDR3 is TGTGCCAGCCCCCCCGTCGGGCAGGGTCTCTCTGGAAACACCATATATTTT.

The V call is TRBV20-1, the J call TRBJ1-2; unclear D gene. CDR1 is DFQATT and CDR2 is SNEGSKA in the germline V gene (reference sequence). This CDR3 has 12 amino acids. The ends were cut back, 3 bases at V and 4 bases at J, with 9 bases in the middle. CDR3 amino acids: CSASETPYGYTF. DNA of the CDR3: TGCAGTGCTAGTGAAACACCCTATGGCTACACCTTC.

The chain has TRBV27 and TRBJ1-6, with 9 bases identical to TRBD1. Looked up from germline, CDR1 is MNHEY and CDR2 is SMNVEV (reference sequence). The J segment lost 4 bases and the V segment lost 2 bases, leaving 0 bases of the junction unmatched. This CDR3 has 15 residues. This chain's CDR3 is CASSLDRGYNSPLHF. The CDR3 region has the DNA TGTGCCAGCAGTTTAGACAGGGGGTATAATTCACCCCTCCACTTT.